A selection of T cell receptor beta chains follows, all from one sample in a study of CD8+CD57+ T cells in acquired aplastic anemia. TCRdb reprocessed the reads with MiXCR, giving one entry per CDR3 protein. The sample has 150,000 to 200,000 distinct CDR3 sequences, approximately 45% seen once. Material for sequencing was sorted CD4+, CD8+, or CD8+CD57+ T cells (not recorded which) from PBMCs. Receptors were obtained from a human donor in good health. Both conserved end residues are part of each CDR3. D genes are given only for firm matches. Clone size appears in some rows only: once, few, many, or a class for an expanded clone.

TRBV15	.	TRBJ1-5	.	TGTGCCACCAGCAGAGCGGGCCAGGACTATAGCAATCAGCCCCAGCATTTT	CATSRAGQDYSNQPQHF
TRBV20-1	TRBD1	TRBJ1-4	many	TGCAGTGCGGCTGACAGGGGGAGGGAAAAACTGTTTTTT	CSAADRGREKLFF
TRBV10-3	.	TRBJ1-2	.	TGTGCCATCAGTGCTAGGGAGATTCAGAACTATGGCTACACCTTC	CAISAREIQNYGYTF
TRBV28	.	TRBJ2-5	few	TGTGCCAGCAGTTTGGGGGGGGCGGCCACGCAAGAGACCCAGTACTTC	CASSLGGAATQETQYF
TRBV7-6	TRBD2	TRBJ2-1	few	TGTGCCAGCAGCGATGGGGAGGGAATGTACAATGAGCAGTTCTTC	CASSDGEGMYNEQFF
TRBV2	.	TRBJ2-7	few	TGTGCCAGCAGTTACGGGGGAACCTACGAGCAGTACTTC	CASSYGGTYEQYF
TRBV5-5	TRBD2	TRBJ2-1	many	TGTGCCACCGTAAAGGGCGGGAGTTCCAATGAGCAGTTCTTC	CATVKGGSSNEQFF
TRBV15	.	TRBJ1-5	.	TGTGCCACCAGCAGGGGTCGAGGGAGCAATCAGCCCCAGCATTTT	CATSRGRGSNQPQHF
TRBV19	.	TRBJ1-1	.	TGTGCCAGTAGTATCTTACAGGGTGGAACTGAAGCTTTCTTT	CASSILQGGTEAFF
TRBV29-1	.	TRBJ2-2	.	TGCAGCGTCGGGGGGCAGGGGGTAACCGGGGAGCTGTTTTTT	CSVGGQGVTGELFF
TRBV7-7	TRBD1	TRBJ2-3	few	TGTGCTAGCAGCTTAGGGGGCTCAGATACGCAGTATTTT	CASSLGGSDTQYF
TRBV24-1	TRBD1	TRBJ1-1	many	TGTGCCACCAGGAGGGGACAGGGCGAAGCTTTCTTT	CATRRGQGEAFF
TRBV7-8	.	TRBJ1-3	.	TGTGCCAGCAGCTCGCGGGGTAAGAGCTCTGGAAACACCATATATTTT	CASSSRGKSSGNTIYF
TRBV10-3	.	TRBJ1-6	.	TGTGCCATCAGTGAGGGGGGGGGCTTCTCCTATAATTCACCCCTCCACTTT	CAISEGGGFSYNSPLHF
TRBV20-1	TRBD1	TRBJ2-1	.	TGCAGTGCCGGATTGGGACAGGGGAGGGCACCAGTCAATGAGCAGTTCTTC	CSAGLGQGRAPVNEQFF
TRBV6-1	.	TRBJ2-3	.	TGTGCCAGCAGTGACAGGGAGACAGATACGCAGTATTTT	CASSDRETDTQYF
TRBV2	.	TRBJ2-7	.	TGTGCCAGCAGTGGCAGATCGAACACCGGGGAGCAGTACTTC	CASSGRSNTGEQYF
TRBV4-2	TRBD2	TRBJ2-5	many	TGTGCCAGCAGCAAATCCGGGACTAGCCCACAAGAGACCCAGTACTTC	CASSKSGTSPQETQYF
TRBV5-5	.	TRBJ2-7	many	TGTGCCAGCAGCTTGATGCGGAAAAGCTCCTACGAGCAGTACTTC	CASSLMRKSSYEQYF